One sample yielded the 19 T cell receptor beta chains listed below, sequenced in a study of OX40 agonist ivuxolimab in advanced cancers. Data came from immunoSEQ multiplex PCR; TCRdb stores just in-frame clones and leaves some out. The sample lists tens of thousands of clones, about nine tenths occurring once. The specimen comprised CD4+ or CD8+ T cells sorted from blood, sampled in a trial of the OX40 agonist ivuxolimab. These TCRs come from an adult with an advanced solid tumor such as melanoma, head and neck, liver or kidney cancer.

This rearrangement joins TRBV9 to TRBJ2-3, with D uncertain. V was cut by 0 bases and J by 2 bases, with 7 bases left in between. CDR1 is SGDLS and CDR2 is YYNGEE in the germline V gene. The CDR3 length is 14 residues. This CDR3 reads CASSVDSPTDTQYF. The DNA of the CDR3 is TGTGCCAGCAGCGTAGATTCCCCCACAGATACGCAGTATTTT. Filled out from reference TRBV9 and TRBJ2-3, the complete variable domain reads DSGVTQTPKHLITATGQRVTLRCSPRSGDLSVYWYQQSLDQGLQFLIQYYNGEERAKGNILERFSAQQFPDLHSELNLSSLELGDSALYFCASSVDSPTDTQYFGPGTRLTVL.

CDR3 sequence (DNA): TGTGCCAGCAGCGCTGCCTCCGGGACAGGGGGCCACATTCAGTACTTC. Translating it yields CASSAASGTGGHIQYF. The chain employs TRBV9 and TRBJ2-4; 12 bases line up with TRBD1. CDR1 SGDLS and CDR2 YYNGEE come from the germline V gene. This CDR3 contains 16 residues. Trimming cost V 3 bases and J 8 bases; bases outside gene matches: 9.

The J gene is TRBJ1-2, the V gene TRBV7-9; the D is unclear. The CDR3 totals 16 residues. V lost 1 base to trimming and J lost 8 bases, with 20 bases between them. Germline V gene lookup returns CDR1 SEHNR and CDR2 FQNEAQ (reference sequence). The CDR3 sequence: CASSLVRHSSSEGYTF. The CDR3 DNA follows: TGTGCCAGCAGCTTAGTCAGGCACAGTTCATCGGAGGGCTACACCTTC.

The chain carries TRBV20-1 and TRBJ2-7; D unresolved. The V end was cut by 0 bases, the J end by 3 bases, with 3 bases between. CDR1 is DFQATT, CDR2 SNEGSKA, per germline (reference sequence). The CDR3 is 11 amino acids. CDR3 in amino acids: CSARDSYEQYF. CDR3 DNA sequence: TGCAGTGCTAGAGATAGCTACGAGCAGTACTTC.

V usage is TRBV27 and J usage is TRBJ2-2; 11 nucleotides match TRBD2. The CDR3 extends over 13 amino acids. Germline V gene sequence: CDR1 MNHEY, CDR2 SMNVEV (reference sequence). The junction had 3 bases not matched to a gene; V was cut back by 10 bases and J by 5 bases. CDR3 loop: CAISSGRTGELFF. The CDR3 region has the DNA TGTGCCATCTCTAGCGGGAGGACCGGGGAGCTGTTTTTT.

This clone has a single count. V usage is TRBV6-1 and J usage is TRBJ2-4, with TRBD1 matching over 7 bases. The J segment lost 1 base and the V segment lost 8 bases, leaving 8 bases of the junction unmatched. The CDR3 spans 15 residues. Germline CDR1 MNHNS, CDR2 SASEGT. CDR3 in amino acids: CASQEGRGAKNIQYF. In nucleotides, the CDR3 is TGTGCCAGCCAAGAGGGCAGGGGGGCCAAAAACATTCAGTACTTC.

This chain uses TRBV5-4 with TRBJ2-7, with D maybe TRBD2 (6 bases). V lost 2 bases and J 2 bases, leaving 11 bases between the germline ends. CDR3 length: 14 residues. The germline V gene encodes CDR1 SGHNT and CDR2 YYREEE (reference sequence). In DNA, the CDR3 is TGTGCCAGCAGCTTCCGGGACTTACCCTACGAGCAGTACTTC. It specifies CASSFRDLPYEQYF.

The DNA for the CDR3 is TGTGCCAGCAGCTTAATAGGGACGGGAGCCTACGAGCAGTACTTC. Its protein is CASSLIGTGAYEQYF. The chain recombines TRBV7-3 with TRBJ2-7; maybe TRBD2 (6 bases). Trimming left V 1 base short and J 2 bases short, with 12 bases between. The CDR3 is made up of 15 amino acids. CDR1 is SGHTA, CDR2 FQGTGA, per germline.

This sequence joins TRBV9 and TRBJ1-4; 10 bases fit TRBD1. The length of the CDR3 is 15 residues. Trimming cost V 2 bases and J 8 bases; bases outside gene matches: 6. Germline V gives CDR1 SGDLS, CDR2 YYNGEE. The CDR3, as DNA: TGTGCCAGCAGCGTCTCCGGGACAGGGGACGAAAAACTGTTTTTT. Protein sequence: CASSVSGTGDEKLFF.

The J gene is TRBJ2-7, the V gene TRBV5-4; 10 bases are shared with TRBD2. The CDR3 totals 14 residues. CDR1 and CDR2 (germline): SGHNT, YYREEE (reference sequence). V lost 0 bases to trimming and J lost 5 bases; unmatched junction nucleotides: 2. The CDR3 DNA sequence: TGTGCCAGCAGCTTGGTAGCGGGAGGAAACGAGCAGTACTTC. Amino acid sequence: CASSLVAGGNEQYF.

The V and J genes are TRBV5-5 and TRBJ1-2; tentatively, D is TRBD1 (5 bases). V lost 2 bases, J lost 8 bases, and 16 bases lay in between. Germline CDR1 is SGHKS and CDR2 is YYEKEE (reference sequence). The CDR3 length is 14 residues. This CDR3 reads CASSFSSGRRGYTF. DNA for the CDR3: TGTGCCAGCAGCTTTTCTTCGGGGCGACGAGGCTACACCTTC.

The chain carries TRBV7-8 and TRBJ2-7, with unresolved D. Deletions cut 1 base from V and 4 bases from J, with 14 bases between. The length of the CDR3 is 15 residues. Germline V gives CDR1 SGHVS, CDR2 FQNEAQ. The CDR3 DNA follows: TGTGCCAGCAGCTTAGGGTCAAGTGGGGTATACGAGCAGTACTTC. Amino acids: CASSLGSSGVYEQYF.

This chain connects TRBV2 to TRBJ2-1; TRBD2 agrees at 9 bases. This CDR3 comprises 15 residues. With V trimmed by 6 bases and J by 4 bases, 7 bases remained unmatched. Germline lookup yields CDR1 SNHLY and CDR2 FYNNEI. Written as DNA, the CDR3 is TGTGCCAGCAGCCTTAGCGGGAGTGGGTACAATGAGCAGTTCTTC. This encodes CASSLSGSGYNEQFF.

DNA of the CDR3: TGTGCCAGCAGTGAAGAAGGCCTGGCCGAGCAGTACTTC. Protein: CASSEEGLAEQYF. This chain links TRBV6-1 with TRBJ2-7; the D is unclear. Germline CDR1 is MNHNS and CDR2 is SASEGT. The CDR3 sequence is 13 residues long. The germline V and J ends were trimmed by 1 base and 6 bases, with 10 bases remaining between them.

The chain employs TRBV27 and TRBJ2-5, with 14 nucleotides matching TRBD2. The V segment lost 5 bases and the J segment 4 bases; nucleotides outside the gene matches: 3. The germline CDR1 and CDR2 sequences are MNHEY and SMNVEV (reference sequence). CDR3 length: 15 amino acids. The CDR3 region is CASSPGLAGGETQYF. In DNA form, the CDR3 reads TGTGCCAGCAGTCCTGGACTAGCGGGGGGAGAGACCCAGTACTTC.

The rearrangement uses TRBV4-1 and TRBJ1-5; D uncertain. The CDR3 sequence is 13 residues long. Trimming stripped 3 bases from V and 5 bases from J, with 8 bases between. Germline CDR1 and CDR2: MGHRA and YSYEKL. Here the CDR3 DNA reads TGCGCCAGCAGCCATGCGGGAGATCAGCCCCAGCATTTT. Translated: CASSHAGDQPQHF.

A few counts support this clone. The CDR3 DNA is TGTGCCAGCAGCACAAATTCGGGAGATACGCAGTATTTT. It codes for CASSTNSGDTQYF. The chain couples TRBV7-3 to TRBJ2-3; D is unclear. V was clipped by 5 bases and J by 5 bases, with 11 bases between them. The CDR3 is 13 residues long. Germline CDR1 reads SGHTA; CDR2 reads FQGTGA. The full variable domain, completed using reference TRBV7-3 and TRBJ2-3, is GAGVSQTPSNKVTEKGKYVELRCDPISGHTALYWYRQSLGQGPEFLIYFQGTGAADDSGLPNDRFFAVRPEGSVSTLKIQRTERGDSAVYLCASSTNSGDTQYFGPGTRLTVL.

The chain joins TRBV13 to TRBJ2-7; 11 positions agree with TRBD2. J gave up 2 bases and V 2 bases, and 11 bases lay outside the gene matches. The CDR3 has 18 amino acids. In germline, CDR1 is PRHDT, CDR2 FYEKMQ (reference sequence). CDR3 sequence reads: CASSLTLAGGGSTYEQYF. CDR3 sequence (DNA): TGTGCCAGCAGCTTAACGCTAGCGGGAGGAGGTTCCACCTACGAGCAGTACTTC.

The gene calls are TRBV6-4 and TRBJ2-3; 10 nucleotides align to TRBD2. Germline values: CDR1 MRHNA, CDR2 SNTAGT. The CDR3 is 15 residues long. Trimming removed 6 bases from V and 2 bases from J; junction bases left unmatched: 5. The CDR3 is CASSNLAGATDTQYF. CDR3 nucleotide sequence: TGTGCCAGCAGCAATCTAGCGGGAGCCACAGATACGCAGTATTTT.